The clone carrying this TCR beta chain was detected ten times or more. Its antigen is currently unknown. In TCRdb, the reads were re-called with MiXCR into one record per CDR3 protein. The sample comprises about 120,000 distinct CDR3 sequences, 9.5% to 13% of which are singletons, and roughly 29% rests with the top ten. V gave up 5 bases and J gave up 7 bases, with 14 bases separating them. The CDR3 loop spans 14 amino acids. Germline lookup yields CDR1 MNHEY and CDR2 SVGAGI. These data come from a study of T cell repertoires in cytomegalovirus infection. For the study at large: Based on public TCR beta signatures, there were indications of CMV infection and of a matching HLA type. Regarding the study as a whole: Based on cumulative public TCR beta family frequency, carriers of CMV plus the relevant HLA were identified. Clonotypes of TCR beta that were HLA-C-restricted and CMV-specific dominated the ex vivo response.

The rearrangement uses TRBV6-5 and TRBJ1-4, with a weak D call TRBD1 (6 bases). The source is a human donor in good health (CMV status not recorded). Some clones in this sample may be carry-over from other donors' samples. The sample comprised PBMCs, sequenced either directly or after in vitro stimulation (not recorded which). The CDR3 sequence: CASSPRGGGEKLFF. In nucleotides, the CDR3 is TGTGCCAGCAGTCCCAGGGGAGGCGGTGAAAAACTGTTTTTT.